Below are 2 T cell receptor beta chains sequenced from a single sample in a study of T cells in Graves' hyperthyroidism and ophthalmopathy. RNA transcripts yielded amplified TCR beta CDR3 regions. A set of HTBI primers served as the primers for a first-round RT-PCR of the TCR CDR3. TCRdb reprocessed the multiplex PCR reads with MiXCR, giving one entry per CDR3 protein. Here the sample spans about 620,000 distinct CDR3 sequences, 15% to 20% being singletons. The specimen sequenced was blood. These receptors all come from a young woman with Graves' hyperthyroidism.

The chain couples TRBV10-3 to TRBJ2-7; TRBD2 agrees at 9 bases. Per the germline V gene, CDR1 is ENHRY and CDR2 is SYGVKD. There are 13 residues in the CDR3. With V trimmed by 6 bases and J by 3 bases, 3 bases remained unmatched. As DNA, the CDR3 is TGTGCCATCAGGGTTAGCGGGAGCTACGAGCAGTACTTC. Translating it yields CAIRVSGSYEQYF.

The rearrangement links TRBV30 to TRBJ1-1; D is uncertain. In germline, CDR1 is GTSNPN, CDR2 SVGIG (reference sequence). The CDR3 contains 12 residues. The germline V and J ends were trimmed by 8 bases and 8 bases, with 18 bases remaining between them. CDR3 protein: CASSIGIKEAFF. CDR3 DNA sequence: TGTGCCAGTAGTATAGGGATAAAAGAAGCTTTCTTT.